This TCR beta chain derives from a study of blood T cells in healthy people across ages. Using a J-beta primer mix together with a sample-barcoded 5' primer, a second PCR was run for about 6 to 11 cycles. TCRdb used MiXCR to reprocess the 5' RACE reads, holding one entry per CDR3 protein. The repertoire holds 890,000 or so distinct CDR3 sequences, under 80% seen once, with 25% to 30% in the top ten. The donors, healthy Caucasians from Russia, were aged about 6 to 95. CDR1 DFQATT and CDR2 SNEGSKA come from the germline V gene (reference sequence). The CDR3 runs 16 residues. Sequenced material: blood. This chain connects TRBV20-1 to TRBJ1-2; D is unclear. This clonotype originated in a man aged 25-45 years in good health. The DNA of the CDR3 is TGCATCCCCCGACCCCCGGCAGCGTTAAATTTCTATGGCTACACCTTC. Amino acids: CIPRPPAALNFYGYTF.